This TCR beta chain was found in a study of OX40 agonist ivuxolimab in advanced cancers. Study in general: Mean age roughly 65 years, range about 20 to 79; approximately 80% male.

Measured with immunoSEQ multiplex PCR; TCRdb has only the in-frame clones, and not every one. Of around 67,000 clones listed, roughly 80% are singletons. Remarks on this clone: Sequence at one end of the junction differs from germline and may be a read error.

Autoimmune disease history or systemic immunosuppression barred patients. Blood draws occurred at baseline, cycle 4 day 1, and cycle 7 day 1. The length of the CDR3 is 13 residues. In germline, CDR1 is SEHNR, CDR2 FQNEAQ (reference sequence). The input for sequencing was CD4+ or CD8+ T cells sorted from blood, taken in a trial of the OX40 agonist ivuxolimab. The receptor comes from an adult with an advanced solid tumor such as melanoma, head and neck, liver or kidney cancer. The chain combines TRBV7-9 with TRBJ2-7, with TRBD2 matching 8 bases. The CDR3 spells CASSLAGSYEQYF. The DNA for the CDR3 is TGTGCCAGCAGCCTAGCGGGCTCCTACGAGCAGTACTTC.